These 8 T cell receptor beta chains share one sample of origin, sequenced in a study of T cell responses to AZD1222 COVID-19 vaccine. Libraries were prepared by immunoSEQ multiplex PCR; TCRdb keeps only in-frame clonotypes and omits some of them. This sample yields about 120,000 clones, of which more than 75% are seen a single time; 3% to 4% belongs to the top ten. The sequenced sample was peripheral blood, obtained on day 0 of AZD1222 vaccination. Receptor source: an adult in good health.

V usage is TRBV11-3 and J usage is TRBJ1-6; D is ambiguous. The germline V gene encodes CDR1 SGHNT and CDR2 YENEEA. The CDR3 is made up of 14 amino acids. Deletions cut 5 bases from V and 6 bases from J, with 11 bases between. The CDR3 sequence is CASSPSRGNSPLHF. As DNA, the CDR3 is TGTGCCAGCAGCCCTTCTCGCGGTAATTCACCCCTCCACTTT.

The chain is built from TRBV10-3 and TRBJ1-2; TRBD1 might be the D (5 bases). Germline V gene sequence: CDR1 ENHRY, CDR2 SYGVKD. V dropped 0 bases and J dropped 5 bases, with 13 bases sitting between them. This CDR3 comprises 15 residues. CDR3 in amino acids: CAISESSSGRYGYTF. The CDR3 nucleotides are TGTGCCATCAGTGAGTCGAGTTCAGGGAGGTATGGCTACACCTTC.

The sample holds many counts of this clone. The rearrangement joins TRBV5-1 to TRBJ2-1; D might be TRBD1 (5 bases). The germline V gene has CDR1 SGHRS and CDR2 YFSETQ. Trimming removed 1 base at V and 9 bases at J, with 8 bases between. The CDR3 is 12 residues long. The CDR3 loop is CASSLKGPEQFF. CDR3 DNA: TGCGCCAGCAGCTTGAAGGGGCCTGAGCAGTTCTTC.

The gene calls are TRBV2 and TRBJ2-3; 13 bases agree with TRBD2. With 4 bases clipped from V and 3 bases from J, the junction kept 10 bases outside the gene matches. The CDR3 sequence is 18 residues long. Looked up from germline, CDR1 is SNHLY and CDR2 is FYNNEI. The CDR3 here is CASSVVTSGGAGTDTQYF. The CDR3 coding sequence is TGTGCCAGCAGTGTGGTAACTAGCGGGGGGGCCGGGACAGATACGCAGTATTTT.

The J gene is TRBJ2-7, the V gene TRBV6-5, with D perhaps matching TRBD1 (7 bases). Trimming shortened V by 6 bases and J by 3 bases, and 12 bases separated the two germline ends. CDR3 length: 13 amino acids. Germline V gene sequence: CDR1 MNHEY, CDR2 SVGAGI. The CDR3 loop is CASRRQGGYEQYF. DNA for the CDR3: TGTGCCAGCAGACGACAGGGAGGCTACGAGCAGTACTTC.

DNA for the CDR3: TGTGCCAGCAGGTCTCTAGCGGGGGTTACCGGGGAGCTGTTTTTT. This codes for CASRSLAGVTGELFF. The chain is built from TRBV3-1 (or the pseudogene TRBV3-2) and TRBJ2-2; 10 bases fit TRBD2. V was pared by 6 bases and J by 5 bases, with 6 bases of the junction left unmatched. The CDR3 runs to 15 residues. From germline, CDR1 is LGHDT and CDR2 YNNKEL (reference sequence).

The rearrangement uses TRBV27 and TRBJ2-1; TRBD2 matches at 10 bases. CDR3 length: 16 amino acids. CDR1 is MNHEY and CDR2 is SMNVEV in the germline V gene (reference sequence). The V segment lost 3 bases and the J segment 8 bases; nucleotides outside the gene matches: 10. The CDR3 here is CASSFASGGLVHEQFF. CDR3 in DNA: TGTGCCAGCAGTTTCGCTAGCGGGGGACTCGTCCATGAGCAGTTCTTC.

The CDR3 loop reads CASSLEVNTEAFF. The CDR3 DNA is TGTGCCAGCAGCTTGGAAGTGAACACTGAAGCTTTCTTT. This chain uses TRBV5-6 with TRBJ1-1; D is undetermined. CDR3 length: 13 amino acids. The germline gives CDR1 SGHDT, CDR2 YYEEEE. The V end lost 0 bases, the J end lost 0 bases, and 3 bases lay between the germline ends.